These 30 T cell receptor beta chains were all obtained from the same sample, sequenced in a study of cytomegalovirus exposure and HLA in healthy donors. Primers: 60 Vbeta forward and 13 Jbeta reverse. The assay was immunoSEQ multiplex PCR, and TCRdb's table has in-frame clones only and misses some. The data hold 160,000 or so clones, with roughly 80% observed a single time. Sequencing used PBMCs. The receptors stem from a male donor in good health and CMV-seropositive.

The chain employs TRBV5-1 and TRBJ2-6, with 13 bases lining up with TRBD2. The CDR3 contains 17 residues. The ends lost 4 bases at V and 4 bases at J; junction bases unmatched: 5. Germline V gene sequence: CDR1 SGHRS, CDR2 YFSETQ. The CDR3, as DNA: TGCGCCAGCAGCAAGACTAGCGGGAGGTCCGGGGCCAACGTCCTGACTTTC. Its protein product is CASSKTSGRSGANVLTF.

The chain links TRBV2 to TRBJ2-7; 8 bases fit TRBD2. Losses at the gene ends were 5 bases for V and 5 bases for J; bases not matched to a gene: 11. Per germline, CDR1 SNHLY and CDR2 FYNNEI. The CDR3 contains 15 residues. The CDR3, as DNA: TGTGCCAGCAGTCCTATAAGCGGGAGAAATAACGAGCAGTACTTC. It specifies CASSPISGRNNEQYF.

V gene TRBV15 combines with J gene TRBJ2-3, with D perhaps TRBD2 (6 bases). The V gene's germline CDR1 is LNHNV and CDR2 YYDKDF (reference sequence). The length of the CDR3 is 15 residues. The V and J ends lost 6 bases and 1 base respectively, with 14 bases between them. In DNA, the CDR3 is TGTGCCACCAGGAAGGCGGGGCGCGGCACAGATACGCAGTATTTT. It codes for CATRKAGRGTDTQYF.

The chain combines TRBV11-2 with TRBJ2-1; the match to TRBD1 covers 10 bases. Per the germline V gene, CDR1 is SGHAT and CDR2 is FQNNGV. The CDR3 spans 15 residues. With 5 bases clipped from V and 6 bases from J, the junction kept 7 bases outside the gene matches. CDR3: CASSRRQGAVNEQFF. Written as DNA, the CDR3 is TGTGCCAGCAGCCGAAGACAGGGGGCTGTCAATGAGCAGTTCTTC.

The chain has TRBV27 and TRBJ2-2, with 11 bases aligning to TRBD1. The length of the CDR3 is 15 residues. V lost 4 bases to trimming and J lost 3 bases; unmatched junction nucleotides: 1. CDR1 MNHEY and CDR2 SMNVEV come from the germline V gene (reference sequence). CDR3 amino acids: CASSWGQGDTGELFF. As DNA, the CDR3 is TGTGCCAGCAGTTGGGGACAGGGGGACACCGGGGAGCTGTTTTTT.

V usage is TRBV5-6 and J usage is TRBJ2-4; 11 nucleotides line up with TRBD2. The ends lost 4 bases at V and 2 bases at J; junction bases unmatched: 5. Germline CDR1 and CDR2: SGHDT and YYEEEE. The CDR3 loop spans 16 amino acids. The chain's CDR3 is CASSILAGEPKNIQYF. In DNA form, the CDR3 reads TGTGCCAGCAGCATACTAGCGGGGGAACCCAAAAACATTCAGTACTTC.

The CDR3 DNA sequence: TGTGCCAGCAGCTTAGACTATTCGGCTATCGATGAGCAGTTCTTC. It encodes CASSLDYSAIDEQFF. The genes are TRBV7-2 and TRBJ2-1, with D hard to call. The germline CDR1 and CDR2 sequences are SGHTA and FQGNSA. The CDR3 runs 15 residues. V lost 1 base, J lost 8 bases, and 15 bases lay in between.

CDR3 DNA sequence: TGTGCCAGCAGAGAGGGACTTGATACGCAGTATTTT. Translated, it gives CASREGLDTQYF. The chain combines TRBV2 with TRBJ2-3; D possibly corresponds to TRBD2 (6 bases). The CDR3 totals 12 residues. Germline loops: CDR1 SNHLY, CDR2 FYNNEI. V was clipped by 6 bases and J by 6 bases, with 10 bases between them.

The chain has TRBV9 and TRBJ2-5, with 8 bases matching TRBD2. Germline V gene data show CDR1 as SGDLS and CDR2 as YYNGEE. J gave up 1 base and V 0 bases, and 8 bases lay outside the gene matches. The CDR3 loop spans 17 amino acids. Written as DNA, the CDR3 is TGTGCCAGCAGCGTAGACGTCCCGGGGGGGCTCCAAGAGACCCAGTACTTC. Protein: CASSVDVPGGLQETQYF. The full variable domain, in which reference TRBV9 and TRBJ2-5 provide the parts outside the CDR3, is DSGVTQTPKHLITATGQRVTLRCSPRSGDLSVYWYQQSLDQGLQFLIQYYNGEERAKGNILERFSAQQFPDLHSELNLSSLELGDSALYFCASSVDVPGGLQETQYFGPGTRLLVL.

The V and J genes are TRBV27 and TRBJ1-4, with D possibly being TRBD1 (5 bases). The CDR3 consists of 15 residues. V was shortened by 5 bases and J by 5 bases, with 15 bases between the two germline ends. Germline-derived CDR1 and CDR2 are MNHEY and SMNVEV (reference sequence). The CDR3 DNA reads as TGTGCCAGCAGTCCCTCGGCAGGGATAAATGAAAAACTGTTTTTT. This encodes CASSPSAGINEKLFF. The variable domain in full, with the rest retrieved from reference TRBV27 and TRBJ1-4, is EAQVTQNPRYLITVTGKKLTVTCSQNMNHEYMSWYRQDPGLGLRQIYYSMNVEVTDKGDVPEGYKVSRKEKRNFPLILESPSPNQTSLYFCASSPSAGINEKLFFGSGTQLSVL.

This clone was detected only once. The chain is built from TRBV5-1 and TRBJ2-7; possible D gene TRBD2, 7 bases. Germline lookup yields CDR1 SGHRS and CDR2 YFSETQ. V gave up 6 bases and J gave up 7 bases, with 20 bases separating them. This CDR3 has 14 residues. CDR3 bases: TGCGCCAGCACCATTCTCCCGGGGGGCGAGGAGCAGTACTTC. Its translation is CASTILPGGEEQYF.

J is TRBJ2-1 and V is TRBV7-2; the D gene is possibly TRBD2 (7 bases). This CDR3 has 15 residues. The V gene's germline CDR1 is SGHTA and CDR2 FQGNSA. The V end lost 10 bases, the J end lost 0 bases, and 16 bases lay between the germline ends. The CDR3 DNA is TGTGCCACCGACGAAGGGGGGGGCTCCTACAATGAGCAGTTCTTC. It is translated as CATDEGGGSYNEQFF.

J is TRBJ1-1 and V is TRBV18; TRBD1 is a possible D gene (6 bases). Trimming removed 0 bases from V and 0 bases from J, with 20 bases in between. The CDR3 length is 19 residues. Germline V gene data show CDR1 as KGHSH and CDR2 as LQKENI. The CDR3 sequence: CASSPPTSGEILMNTEAFF. The CDR3 region has the DNA TGTGCCAGCTCACCACCAACGTCAGGGGAGATATTGATGAACACTGAAGCTTTCTTT. Supplemented by reference TRBV18 and TRBJ1-1, the full variable domain reads NAGVMQNPRHLVRRRGQEARLRCSPMKGHSHVYWYRQLPEEGLKFMVYLQKENIIDESGMPKERFSAEFPKEGPSILRIQQVVRGDSAAYFCASSPPTSGEILMNTEAFFGQGTRLTVV.

The V call is TRBV11-2, the J call TRBJ2-1, with TRBD1 identical over 7 bases. From germline, CDR1 is SGHAT and CDR2 FQNNGV. V dropped 1 base and J dropped 0; count of bases not matched to a gene: 3. The CDR3 runs 16 residues. In DNA, the CDR3 is TGTGCCAGCAGCTTAGGGACAGGTAGCTCCTACAATGAGCAGTTCTTC. This gives the protein CASSLGTGSSYNEQFF.

The V gene is TRBV19, the J gene TRBJ1-2, with 7 bases that match TRBD1. This CDR3 comprises 17 residues. The J segment lost 8 bases and the V segment lost 4 bases, leaving 19 bases of the junction unmatched. Germline V gene data show CDR1 as LNHDA and CDR2 as SQIVND (reference sequence). The CDR3 reads CASSTSITGVETRGYTF. In DNA form, the CDR3 reads TGTGCCAGTAGTACTAGCATCACAGGGGTGGAGACGAGAGGCTACACCTTC.

This clone occurred once. The CDR3 sequence is CASSTRDLPPREEQYF. The DNA of the CDR3 is TGTGCCAGCAGCACGCGGGACTTACCACCTAGGGAGGAGCAGTACTTC. The V gene is TRBV7-2, the J gene TRBJ2-7, with D possibly matching TRBD2 (6 bases). The CDR3 is 16 residues long. V shed 5 bases and J shed 7 bases, with 24 bases lying between them. Germline CDR1 is SGHTA and CDR2 is FQGNSA.

The V and J genes are TRBV7-8 and TRBJ1-1; 7 nucleotides match TRBD1. This CDR3 spans 14 amino acids. The ends lost 5 bases at V and 1 base at J; junction bases unmatched: 4. CDR1 is SGHVS, CDR2 FQNEAQ, per germline. The CDR3 bases are TGTGCCAGCAGCGACCGGGACAGGAACACTGAAGCTTTCTTT. As protein: CASSDRDRNTEAFF.

The chain recombines TRBV4-1 with TRBJ1-1; TRBD1 matches 12 bases. V lost 4 bases, J lost 5 bases, and 5 bases stayed unmatched. The CDR3 is 15 residues long. Germline V lookup: CDR1 MGHRA, CDR2 YSYEKL. CDR3 sequence: CASSLSGQGATEAFF. The CDR3 bases are TGCGCCAGCAGCCTGTCGGGACAGGGGGCGACTGAAGCTTTCTTT.

V usage is TRBV28 and J usage is TRBJ2-2; D unclear. This CDR3 region has 14 residues. Deletions cut 4 bases from V and 4 bases from J, with 10 bases between. Germline lookup yields CDR1 MDHEN and CDR2 SYDVKM. The CDR3 DNA reads TGTGCCAGCAGTTGGGTGCCGGGCACCGGGGAGCTGTTTTTT. Translated, it gives CASSWVPGTGELFF. The variable domain in full, completed from reference TRBV28 and TRBJ2-2, reads DVKVTQSSRYLVKRTGEKVFLECVQDMDHENMFWYRQDPGLGLRLIYFSYDVKMKEKGDIPEGYSVSREKKERFSLILESASTNQTSMYLCASSWVPGTGELFFGEGSRLTVL.

Regarding this clone: Other DNA sequences in this sample translate to the same CDR3. DNA of the CDR3: TGTGCCAGTGGAGGGACAGGTTCAGTTCAATCACCCCTCCACTTT. This sequence encodes CASGGTGSVQSPLHF. V gene TRBV19 combines with J gene TRBJ1-6, with 8 nucleotides matching TRBD1. The CDR3 loop spans 15 amino acids. The V segment lost 8 bases and the J segment 10 bases; nucleotides outside the gene matches: 13. CDR1 is LNHDA, CDR2 SQIVND, per germline (reference sequence).

The genes are TRBV6-4 and TRBJ2-1; TRBD2 matches at 7 bases. The J segment lost 6 bases and the V segment lost 3 bases, leaving 8 bases of the junction unmatched. This CDR3 region has 15 residues. Germline CDR1 MRHNA, CDR2 SNTAGT. CDR3 DNA: TGTGCCAGCAGTGAGAAGGCGGGAGAAAGCAATGAGCAGTTCTTC. Translating gives CASSEKAGESNEQFF.

V gene TRBV19 combines with J gene TRBJ2-7, with 8 bases that match TRBD2. The CDR3 contains 14 residues. Germline V lookup: CDR1 LNHDA, CDR2 SQIVND (reference sequence). V lost 6 bases and J lost 5; bases outside the gene matches: 9. In DNA, the CDR3 is TGTGCCAGTAGGCAAAGCGGGAGCCTTAACGAGCAGTACTTC. It codes for CASRQSGSLNEQYF.

With regard to this clone: A far larger clone is one nucleotide away, so this likely arose from a read error. Within the sample, other DNA sequences also encode this same CDR3. The genes are TRBV7-2 and TRBJ2-5; weak D call: TRBD1 (5 bases). The CDR3 spans 17 residues. With 5 bases removed from V and 0 bases from J, the gap between germline ends came to 19 bases. Germline loops: CDR1 SGHTA, CDR2 FQGNSA. The CDR3 DNA follows: TGTGCCAGCAGCCAAGATCTTTGGAAGGGGAACCAAGAGACCCAGTACTTC. Protein: CASSQDLWKGNQETQYF.

As DNA, the CDR3 is TGTGCCAGCAGCGTGGGACTAGATAACACCGGGGAGCTGTTTTTT. It is translated as CASSVGLDNTGELFF. The chain has TRBV7-6 and TRBJ2-2; 8 bases line up with TRBD2. The CDR3 covers 15 residues. The trim removed 5 bases at V and 2 bases at J, leaving 4 bases unmatched. From germline, CDR1 is SGHVS and CDR2 FNYEAQ.

V usage is TRBV30 and J usage is TRBJ2-1; 7 bases fit TRBD2. This CDR3 comprises 11 residues. V dropped 8 bases and J dropped 7; count of bases not matched to a gene: 5. Germline CDR1 and CDR2: GTSNPN and SVGIG (reference sequence). DNA for the CDR3: TGTGCCCCCCCCGGGGGGAATGAGCAGTTCTTC. Amino acid sequence: CAPPGGNEQFF.

The gene calls are TRBV4-3 and TRBJ2-1; possible D gene TRBD1, 5 bases. Trimming left V 0 bases short and J 12 bases short, with 21 bases between. Germline CDR1 and CDR2: LGHNA and YSLEER. This CDR3 is built from 16 residues. The CDR3 protein is CASSQDYSRVWLRQFF. CDR3 coding DNA: TGCGCCAGCAGCCAAGATTATTCCAGGGTCTGGCTTCGGCAGTTCTTC.

This CDR3 reads CASSLGQGAYYGYTF. The CDR3 nucleotides are TGTGCCAGCAGCCTGGGACAGGGGGCTTATTATGGCTACACCTTC. The chain links TRBV7-9 to TRBJ1-2; the match to TRBD1 covers 12 bases. The CDR3 is made up of 15 amino acids. With V trimmed by 5 bases and J by 5 bases, 6 bases remained unmatched. Looked up from germline, CDR1 is SEHNR and CDR2 is FQNEAQ (reference sequence).

V gene TRBV18 combines with J gene TRBJ1-1; TRBD1 is a possible D gene (5 bases). V lost 1 base, J lost 3 bases, and 21 bases lay in between. The germline V gene encodes CDR1 KGHSH and CDR2 LQKENI. The CDR3 is made up of 18 amino acids. The CDR3, as DNA: TGTGCCAGCTCACCACTCCATTTGGGGGAGGGAAGAGACACTGAAGCTTTCTTT. Amino acid sequence: CASSPLHLGEGRDTEAFF.

The V gene is TRBV7-9, the J gene TRBJ1-2, with TRBD1 identical over 10 bases. CDR1 is SEHNR and CDR2 is FQNEAQ in the germline V gene (reference sequence). The CDR3 is made up of 14 amino acids. The trim removed 5 bases at V and 5 bases at J, leaving 5 bases unmatched. Here the CDR3 DNA reads TGTGCCAGCAGCGACGGGACAGGGGAGTATGGCTACACCTTC. Translating it yields CASSDGTGEYGYTF.

The chain has TRBV5-1 and TRBJ2-7; 7 positions agree with TRBD1. CDR3 length equals 12 residues. The germline gives CDR1 SGHRS, CDR2 YFSETQ. V dropped 3 bases and J dropped 11; count of bases not matched to a gene: 8. The CDR3: CASSWETGSKYF. The CDR3 DNA sequence: TGCGCCAGCAGCTGGGAGACAGGGAGTAAGTACTTC.